This T cell receptor beta chain was captured in a study of blood T cell repertoires in COVID-19. Trimming took 4 bases from V and 3 from J; bases not matched to a gene: 11. CDR3 size: 18 residues. The germline CDR1 and CDR2 sequences are MNHNS and SASEGT. As handled by the study authors: Amplification with reference gene primers provided the estimates of nucleated cell counts. Clones were read by immunoSEQ multiplex PCR, and TCRdb kept only the in-frame ones, dropping some. The V and J calls and clone size are taken from that table; D and trimming were inferred from the DNA. The top ten hold roughly a tenth of the sample, which has more than 300,000 clones, under 90% seen once.

Sequenced: PBMCs or T cells enriched from blood (not recorded which). The receptor was derived from a woman between 25 and 40 years old who had recovered from COVID-19. The V and J genes are TRBV6-1 and TRBJ2-7, with TRBD2 identical over 14 bases. CDR3 nucleotides: TGTGCCAGCAGTGGAGGCCGACTAGCGGGAGGGCGGGGCTACGAGCAGTACTTC. This gives the protein CASSGGRLAGGRGYEQYF.